Following are 17 T cell receptor beta chains from one sample sequenced in a study of prognosis after radiotherapy for stage I lung cancer (dated by TCRdb to about 2021). The run used an Illumina HiSeq 3000. Two rounds of multiplex PCR on genomic DNA were used to amplify the TCR beta CDR3 region. The first PCR round used primers specific to each TRBV and TRBJ gene, with sequences filed in Chinese patent CN105087789A. Using fastp at Q25 and MiXCR, TCRdb reprocessed the public reads and kept productive beta chains. Each entry merges the rows of one CDR3 protein and shows their most common DNA and genes. In all, the sample holds approximately 30,000 distinct CDR3 sequences, and over 40% of those were seen once. The ten largest make up approximately 15% of the sample. Source: PBMCs, taken before or after stereotactic body radiation therapy (not recorded which). The receptors were sampled from a donor at least 50 years old with non-small cell lung cancer.

This clonotype showed up many times. This sequence joins TRBV11-2 and TRBJ1-2; D may be TRBD1 (5 bases). Germline CDR1 SGHAT, CDR2 FQNNGV. Trimming took off 5 bases at V and 8 bases at J, with 12 bases between the two ends. The length of the CDR3 is 12 residues. CDR3 bases: TGTGCCAGCAGCCACCGGGACGTAGGCTACACCTTC. It codes for CASSHRDVGYTF.

V usage is TRBV6-1 and J usage is TRBJ2-7; D is unclear. Trimming removed 11 bases from V and 2 bases from J, with 16 bases in between. The CDR3 spans 13 residues. Germline CDR1 reads MNHNS; CDR2 reads SASEGT. CDR3: CAGTLGMPYEQYF. The CDR3 bases are TGTGCCGGCACCCTGGGTATGCCCTACGAGCAGTACTTC.

V gene TRBV28 combines with J gene TRBJ1-1; 8 positions agree with TRBD1. The CDR3 extends over 15 amino acids. V shed 8 bases and J 3 bases; nucleotides not matched to a gene: 11. The germline V gene encodes CDR1 MDHEN and CDR2 SYDVKM. CDR3 region: CASSSTGGKDTEAFF. The CDR3, as DNA: TGTGCCAGCTCCTCAACAGGGGGGAAGGACACTGAAGCTTTCTTT.

This clonotype was found many times. CDR3 loop: CASSFRGTGGSYEQYF. The CDR3, as DNA: TGTGCCAGTAGCTTTCGCGGCACAGGCGGGTCCTACGAGCAGTACTTC. The chain links TRBV19 to TRBJ2-7; either TRBD1 or TRBD2 may fit D (5 bases each). The CDR3 spans 16 residues. V was shortened by 6 bases and J by 1 base, with 19 bases between the two germline ends. In germline, CDR1 is LNHDA, CDR2 SQIVND (reference sequence). The whole variable domain, remainder taken from reference TRBV19 and TRBJ2-7, is DGGITQSPKYLFRKEGQNVTLSCEQNLNHDAMYWYRQDPGQGLRLIYYSQIVNDFQKGDIAEGYSVSREKKESFPLTVTSAQKNPTAFYLCASSFRGTGGSYEQYFGPGTRLTVT.

This clonotype was counted at least ten times. This rearrangement joins TRBV7-2 to TRBJ2-5; D is ambiguous. Germline CDR1 is SGHTA and CDR2 is FQGNSA. The V end lost 2 bases, the J end lost 4 bases, and 14 bases lay between the germline ends. The CDR3 has 15 residues. CDR3 region: CASSLKVSSAETQYF. In DNA form, the CDR3 reads TGTGCCAGCAGCTTAAAGGTTTCCAGTGCAGAGACCCAGTACTTC.

The gene calls are TRBV5-1 and TRBJ1-6; D remains unclear. The CDR3 has 13 amino acids. Germline-derived CDR1 and CDR2 are SGHRS and YFSETQ. V shed 1 base and J shed 7 bases, with 6 bases lying between them. CDR3 protein: CASSLSGNSPLHF. The CDR3 coding sequence is TGCGCCAGCAGCTTGTCCGGGAATTCACCCCTCCACTTT.

Concerning this clonotype itself: A far larger clone is just one base off, so this is likely a read error. The chain combines TRBV7-9 with TRBJ2-7; 9 nucleotides agree with TRBD1. Trimming at V came to 4 bases and at J to 3 bases, leaving 7 bases not matched to a gene. Germline lookup yields CDR1 SEHNR and CDR2 FQNEAQ (reference sequence). This CDR3 contains 15 residues. The CDR3 spells CASSSGTGLYYEQYF. CDR3 bases: TGTGCCAGCAGCTCCGGGACAGGGCTCTACTACGAGCAGTACTTC.

This clonotype showed up just a few times. Mismatch with germline at one junction end may stem from a read error. CDR3 nucleotide sequence: TGTGCCAGCAGCCAAGAACCGGGAGTCGCGGGGCTAAAGAGGGAGACCCGGTACTTC. Protein: CASSQEPGVAGLKRETRYF. V is TRBV4-2 and J is TRBJ2-5; perhaps TRBD2 as D (6 bases). Germline CDR1 is LGHNA and CDR2 is YNFKEQ. The CDR3 has 19 amino acids.

About this clonotype itself: This likely traces to a read error, being one base from a far larger clone. The genes are TRBV6-9 and TRBJ1-6, with D possibly TRBD1 on 5 matching bases. Germline CDR1 and CDR2: MNHGY and SVAAGI. This CDR3 is 15 amino acids long. The DNA for the CDR3 is TGTGCCAGCACAAACGACAGCCTTACCGATTCACCCCTCCGCTTT. Translated, it gives CASTNDSLTDSPLRF.

Remarks on this clonotype: This may stem from a read error, because a much larger clone lies one nucleotide away. The chain joins TRBV6-1 to TRBJ1-1, with 7 bases identical to TRBD1. Germline CDR1 MNHNS, CDR2 SASEGT. This CDR3 is 14 amino acids long. The CDR3 DNA is TGTGCCAGCAGTGCGGACAGGCGGAACACTAAAGCTTCCTTT. It yields the protein CASSADRRNTKASF.

The J gene is TRBJ2-3, the V gene TRBV20-1; the match to TRBD2 covers 13 bases. CDR1 is DFQATT and CDR2 is SNEGSKA in the germline V gene (reference sequence). The V segment lost 5 bases and the J segment 3 bases; nucleotides outside the gene matches: 5. This CDR3 spans 15 amino acids. CDR3 nucleotides: TGCAGTGCTCCGAAGACTAGCGGGAGGACAGATACGCAGTATTTT. This gives the protein CSAPKTSGRTDTQYF.

A note on this clonotype: This probably arose from a read error, given a far larger clone one base away. V usage is TRBV6-5 and J usage is TRBJ1-6, with 7 bases matching TRBD1. This CDR3 has 17 residues. J was trimmed by 0 bases and V by 8 bases; bases with no gene match: 10. Germline CDR1 reads MNHEY; CDR2 reads SVGAGI. The CDR3 reads CASLRGLLSSYNSPLHF. CDR3 nucleotide sequence: TGTGCCAGCCTGAGGGGGCTCCTTAGCTCCTATAATTCACCCCTCCACTTT.

At least ten counts were recorded for this clonotype. The rearrangement joins TRBV7-2 to TRBJ2-7; perhaps TRBD1 as D (6 bases). Germline V CDR1 and CDR2: SGHTA, FQGNSA. This CDR3 contains 15 residues. V was shortened by 3 bases and J by 0 bases, with 12 bases between the two germline ends. For the CDR3, the DNA is TGTGCCAGCAGCTTTTGGGGGCGCATCTCCTACGAGCAGTACTTC. This codes for CASSFWGRISYEQYF.

Of note for this clonotype: A far larger clone is only one base removed, so a read error is likely. The chain combines TRBV6-5 with TRBJ2-7; TRBD2 agrees at 7 bases. This CDR3 is 15 amino acids long. J lost 0 bases, V lost 5 bases, and 7 bases had no gene match. Germline V CDR1 and CDR2: MNHEY, SVGAGI. CDR3 sequence reads: CASSGRGPSSYEQYF. The CDR3 region has the DNA TGTGCCAGCAGTGGGAGGGGCCCTAGCTCCTACGAGCAGTACTTC.

This clonotype was counted ten times or more. Mismatch with germline at one junction end may stem from a read error. The V and J genes are TRBV5-1 and TRBJ1-4; D is ambiguous. Per the germline V gene, CDR1 is SGHRS and CDR2 is YFSETQ. This CDR3 has 15 amino acids. The CDR3 nucleotides are TGCGCCAGCAGCTTGTCTAGCGGAACTAATGAAGAACTGTTTTTT. Its translation: CASSLSSGTNEELFF.

The rearrangement links TRBV27 to TRBJ2-1; unclear D gene. Germline loops: CDR1 MNHEY, CDR2 SMNVEV (reference sequence). The germline V and J ends were trimmed by 5 bases and 0 bases, with 5 bases remaining between them. The CDR3 covers 13 residues. CDR3 in DNA: TGTGCCAGCAGTGGCATCTCCTACAATGAGCAGTTCTTC. Translation: CASSGISYNEQFF.

In this sample, this clonotype is medium-sized (0.01 to 0.1%). The chain recombines TRBV24-1 with TRBJ2-1, with D perhaps matching TRBD2 (6 bases). The CDR3 consists of 13 residues. Trimming removed 10 bases from V and 7 bases from J, with 16 bases in between. Germline-derived CDR1 and CDR2 are KGHDR and SFDVKD. The CDR3 nucleotides are TGTGCCACGAAAGGAGGGGCCTGGAATGAGCAGTTCTTC. Translating it yields CATKGGAWNEQFF.